This T cell receptor (beta chain) appears in the sequencing data of a study of T cell responses to AZD1222 COVID-19 vaccine. Study details: Pooling was applied to second doses at about 4 or about 12 weeks.

The germline V and J ends were trimmed by 1 base and 2 bases, with 11 bases remaining between them. The germline CDR1 and CDR2 sequences are LNHNV and YYDKDF (reference sequence). The CDR3 loop spans 15 amino acids. On this clone: Its antigen is currently unknown.

Study-level findings and limits: Of spike-specific TCRs, nearly half reportedly target regions left unmutated in variants. Only six or seven AZD1222 recipients were seropositive at baseline.

Using immunoSEQ multiplex PCR, the repertoire was profiled, and TCRdb retains in-frame clones only, with some absent. Of under 150,000 clones in the sample, approximately 90% were seen once. The source of this sequence is an adult in good health. The sequences come from peripheral blood, collected on day 0 of AZD1222 vaccination. The rearrangement links TRBV15 to TRBJ1-1, with no clear D. The DNA of the CDR3 is TGTGCCACCAGCAGAGGCCGACTCTCTAACACTGAAGCTTTCTTT. Its protein is CATSRGRLSNTEAFF.